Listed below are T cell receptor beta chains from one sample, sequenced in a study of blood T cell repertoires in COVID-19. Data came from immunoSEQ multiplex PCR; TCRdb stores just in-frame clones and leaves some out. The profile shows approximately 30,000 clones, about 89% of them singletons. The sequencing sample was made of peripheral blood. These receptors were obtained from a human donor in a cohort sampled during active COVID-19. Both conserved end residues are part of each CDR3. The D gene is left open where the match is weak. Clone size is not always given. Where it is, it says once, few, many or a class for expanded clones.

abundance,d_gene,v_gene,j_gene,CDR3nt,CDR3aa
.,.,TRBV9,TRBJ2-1,TGTGCCAGCAGCGTAGACAGGGATGAGCAGTTCTTC,CASSVDRDEQFF
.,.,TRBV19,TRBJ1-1,TGTGCCAGTAGTATGGGGGGAAAAGCTTTCTTT,CASSMGGKAFF
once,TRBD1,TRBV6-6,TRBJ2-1,TGTGCCATAGGACTCGGACAGGGGGCAAATGAGCAGTTCTTC,CAIGLGQGANEQFF
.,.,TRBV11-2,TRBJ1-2,TGTGCCAGCAGCTCCCTATTGACTCCCATTAACTATGGCTACACCTTC,CASSSLLTPINYGYTF
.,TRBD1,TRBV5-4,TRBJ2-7,TGTGCCAGCAGCTTGGGACAGGGGGAGAATTACGAGCAGTACTTC,CASSLGQGENYEQYF
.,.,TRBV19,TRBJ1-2,TGTGCCAGTAGTATATTAAACAGGGATTCCGGCTACACCTTC,CASSILNRDSGYTF
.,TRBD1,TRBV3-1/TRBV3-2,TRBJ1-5,TGTGCCAGCAGCCTAACGACAGGGAATCAGCCCCAGCATTTT,CASSLTTGNQPQHF
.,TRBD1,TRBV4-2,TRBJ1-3,TGTGCCAGCAGCCAAAGGGACAGCGAGCGAAACACCATATATTTT,CASSQRDSERNTIYF
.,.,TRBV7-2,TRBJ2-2,TGTGCCAGCAGCTTATCATCAGGGTTCACCGGGGAGCTGTTTTTT,CASSLSSGFTGELFF
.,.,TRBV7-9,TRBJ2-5,TGTGCCAGCAGCTTAGGGGAGACTAGGACAGAGACCCAGTACTTC,CASSLGETRTETQYF
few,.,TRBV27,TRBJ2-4,TGTGCCAGCAGCCAGGGGTCGGTGAACATTCAGTACTTC,CASSQGSVNIQYF
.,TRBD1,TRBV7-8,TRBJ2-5,TGTGCCAGCAGCACCCAACCGGGACAGGGGGGAGAGACCCAGTACTTC,CASSTQPGQGGETQYF
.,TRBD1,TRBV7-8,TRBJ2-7,TGTGCCAGCAGCTTAGCGGGACAGATCTACGAGCAGTACTTC,CASSLAGQIYEQYF
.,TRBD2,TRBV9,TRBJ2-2,TGTGCCAGCAGCTTCCAGACTAGCCGTGGGGAGCTGTTTTTT,CASSFQTSRGELFF
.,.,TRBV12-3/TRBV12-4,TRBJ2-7,TGTGCCAGCAGATCAGACGGGGCCTACGAGCAGTACTTC,CASRSDGAYEQYF
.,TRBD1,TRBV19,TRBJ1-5,TGTGCCAGTCTCGGGACAGAAAATCAGCCCCAGCATTTT,CASLGTENQPQHF
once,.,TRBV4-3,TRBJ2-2,TGCGCCAGCAGCCAGCCAAAGACGGGGGAGGCCACCGGGGAGCTGTTTTTT,CASSQPKTGEATGELFF
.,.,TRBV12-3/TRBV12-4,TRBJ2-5,TGTGCCAGCAGCCTTAGTTTGGAGACCCAGTACTTC,CASSLSLETQYF
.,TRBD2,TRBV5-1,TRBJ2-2,TGCGCCAGCAGCAACAGACTAGCCGGCGGGGAGCTGTTTTTT,CASSNRLAGGELFF
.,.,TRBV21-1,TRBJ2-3,TGTGCCAGCAGCAAAGGGACAGTACGCACAGATACGCAGTATTTT,CASSKGTVRTDTQYF
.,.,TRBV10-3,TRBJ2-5,TGTGCCATCAGTGAAGGGACAAAGGGGACCCAGTACTTC,CAISEGTKGTQYF
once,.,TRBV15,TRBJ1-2,TGTGCCACCAGTCAGGACTCGTTGGCCGGCTACACCTTC,CATSQDSLAGYTF
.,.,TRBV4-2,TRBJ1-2,TGTGCCAGCAGCCAAGAAAGGGGTGGCTACACCTTC,CASSQERGGYTF
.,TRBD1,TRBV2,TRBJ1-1,TGTGCCAGCAGTGGCACTCAGGGGGCTGCTGAAGCTTTCTTT,CASSGTQGAAEAFF
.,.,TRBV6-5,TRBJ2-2,TGTGCCAGCAGATCCGGGACAAAGAACACCGGGGAGCTGTTTTTT,CASRSGTKNTGELFF
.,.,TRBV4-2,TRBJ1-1,TGTGCCAGCAGCCAAGATAGGAGGGCCACTGAAGCTTTCTTT,CASSQDRRATEAFF
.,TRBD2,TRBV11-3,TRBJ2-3,TGTGCCAGCAGTCGAGCGGGGGGGACAGATACGCAGTATTTT,CASSRAGGTDTQYF
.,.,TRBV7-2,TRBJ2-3,TGTGCCAGCAGCCTTCGTTGGGGGGGCAGGGGTCGAGCAGATACGCAGTATTTT,CASSLRWGGRGRADTQYF
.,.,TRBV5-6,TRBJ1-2,TGTGCCAGCAGCACCCGATCTCTCGGGGGCTACACCTTC,CASSTRSLGGYTF
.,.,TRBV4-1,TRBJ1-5,TGCGCCAGCAGCCAAGATCTGCGGGATCAGCCCCAGCATTTT,CASSQDLRDQPQHF
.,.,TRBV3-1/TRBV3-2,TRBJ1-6,TGTGCCAGCAGCCCCCGGGGCCAGGGGAGGGATTCACCCCTCCACTTT,CASSPRGQGRDSPLHF
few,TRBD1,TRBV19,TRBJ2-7,TGTGCCAGTAGTATCACAGGGGCCTACGAGCAGTACTTC,CASSITGAYEQYF
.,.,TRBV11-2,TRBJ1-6,TGTGCCAGCAGCTTAGATACGGGGAGAAATTCACCCCTCCACTTT,CASSLDTGRNSPLHF
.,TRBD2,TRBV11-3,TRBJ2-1,TGTGCCAGCAGCAAAACTAGCGGGGGTTACAATGAGCAGTTCTTC,CASSKTSGGYNEQFF
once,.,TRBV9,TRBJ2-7,TGTGCCAGCAGCGTAGCGTCAGTTTCCAACGAGCAGTACTTC,CASSVASVSNEQYF
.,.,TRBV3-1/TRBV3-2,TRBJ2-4,TGTGCCAGCAGCCAAGATCGGAACATTCAGTACTTC,CASSQDRNIQYF
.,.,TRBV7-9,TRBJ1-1,TGTGCCAGCAGCTTATTACTACGGGACACTGAAGCTTTCTTT,CASSLLLRDTEAFF
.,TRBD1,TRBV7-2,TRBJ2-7,TGTGCCAGCAGCTCCAGGACAGGGGGCGAGGGGTACGAGCAGTACTTC,CASSSRTGGEGYEQYF